A selection of T cell receptor beta chains follows, all from one sample in a study of T cells after yellow fever vaccination. TCRdb used MiXCR to reprocess the 5' RACE reads, holding one entry per CDR3 protein. The repertoire has 75,000 to 100,000 distinct CDR3 sequences, 7.5% to 10% of them found once; the top ten carry 16%. The sample was CD8+ T cells not binding an NS4B(214-222) dextramer, sorted from PBMCs, taken around 15 days after the first yellow fever vaccination. These receptors all stem from a man aged 18 to 35 who received the YFV17D yellow fever vaccine. Both conserved end residues are part of each CDR3. The D gene is left open where the match is weak. For some rows the clone size is stated as once, few or many, or as a class when expanded; others skip it.

d_call	clone_size	v_call	j_call	cdr3_aa	cdr3_nt
TRBD1	.	TRBV27	TRBJ1-4	CASSLSGAQGELFF	TGTGCCAGCAGTTTATCAGGGGCGCAGGGGGAACTGTTTTTT
.	.	TRBV12-3/TRBV12-4	TRBJ1-1	CASSLTATNTEAFF	TGTGCCAGCAGCCTTACAGCCACGAACACTGAAGCTTTCTTT
.	few	TRBV4-1	TRBJ2-2	CASSQVPNTGELFF	TGCGCCAGCAGCCAAGTCCCAAACACCGGGGAGCTGTTTTTT
TRBD1	.	TRBV27	TRBJ1-5	CASFTTGVNQPQHF	TGTGCCAGCTTTACTACAGGGGTGAATCAGCCCCAGCATTTT
TRBD1	few	TRBV12-3/TRBV12-4	TRBJ1-4	CASRRDSLTNEKLFF	TGTGCCAGCAGAAGGGACAGCTTGACTAATGAAAAACTGTTTTTT
.	.	TRBV7-6	TRBJ1-2	CASSLSLGFYGYTF	TGTGCCAGCAGCTTAAGCCTAGGGTTCTATGGCTACACCTTC
.	.	TRBV30	TRBJ2-3	CAWSVQADTQYF	TGTGCCTGGAGTGTACAGGCAGATACGCAGTATTTT
.	.	TRBV6-5	TRBJ1-4	CASSYEGANEKLFF	TGTGCCAGCAGTTACGAGGGTGCTAATGAAAAACTGTTTTTT
TRBD2	.	TRBV24-1	TRBJ2-5	CATSDFRGGNETQYF	TGTGCCACCAGTGATTTTCGCGGGGGTAATGAGACCCAGTACTTC
.	many	TRBV11-2	TRBJ2-5	CASSLGVTQYF	TGTGCCAGCAGCTTAGGAGTGACCCAGTACTTC
TRBD1	.	TRBV7-9	TRBJ2-7	CASSPGDRAINEQYF	TGTGCCAGCAGCCCAGGGGACAGGGCGATCAACGAGCAGTACTTC
.	.	TRBV5-1	TRBJ2-7	CASSLADDYEQYF	TGCGCCAGCAGCTTGGCCGATGACTACGAGCAGTACTTC
TRBD1	.	TRBV19	TRBJ2-1	CASRPGQGLLSYNEQFF	TGTGCCAGTAGGCCGGGACAGGGTCTCCTCTCCTACAATGAGCAGTTCTTC
.	few	TRBV4-1	TRBJ1-2	CASSQVNDRIYGYTF	TGCGCCAGCAGCCAAGTTAACGACAGGATCTATGGCTACACCTTC
.	.	TRBV7-6	TRBJ2-5	CASSLGAGQETQYF	TGTGCCAGCAGCTTAGGGGCGGGGCAAGAGACCCAGTACTTC
.	few	TRBV13	TRBJ2-7	CASSLGVGEQYF	TGTGCCAGCAGCTTAGGGGTTGGCGAGCAGTACTTC
.	few	TRBV7-8	TRBJ1-2	CASSLADGSARTYGYTF	TGTGCCAGCAGCTTAGCGGACGGTTCCGCCAGGACGTATGGCTACACCTTC
.	.	TRBV5-1	TRBJ2-2	CASSLVRSGNDGELFF	TGCGCCAGCAGCTTGGTACGGTCGGGAAACGACGGGGAGCTGTTTTTT
TRBD1	many	TRBV12-3/TRBV12-4	TRBJ2-7	CASSSGTGGYEQYF	TGTGCCAGCAGTTCGGGGACAGGGGGCTACGAGCAGTACTTC
.	.	TRBV25-1	TRBJ2-1	CASHNEQFF	TGTGCCAGCCATAATGAGCAGTTCTTC
.	.	TRBV6-2/TRBV6-3	TRBJ1-5	CASSYLGSQPQHF	TGTGCCAGCAGTTACTTGGGCTCGCAGCCCCAGCATTTT
.	many	TRBV4-1	TRBJ2-5	CASSQDGERGETQYF	TGCGCCAGCAGCCAAGATGGGGAGAGAGGGGAGACCCAGTACTTC
TRBD2	few	TRBV18	TRBJ2-2	CASSPTGGTYLFAGELFF	TGTGCCAGCTCACCCACCGGGGGGACGTACCTCTTCGCCGGGGAGCTGTTTTTT
.	.	TRBV13	TRBJ2-7	CASSLGTTREQYF	TGTGCCAGCAGCTTAGGGACTACCCGAGAGCAGTACTTC
.	.	TRBV29-1	TRBJ2-7	CSVVVVAAYEQYF	TGCAGCGTTGTGGTCGTGGCAGCCTACGAGCAGTACTTC
.	few	TRBV14	TRBJ2-5	CASSQVGGIQETQYF	TGTGCCAGCAGCCAAGTAGGAGGGATCCAAGAGACCCAGTACTTC
.	few	TRBV5-1	TRBJ1-4	CASSETGSANEKLFF	TGCGCCAGCAGCGAGACAGGCTCGGCTAATGAAAAACTGTTTTTT